This T cell receptor (beta chain) emerged from a study of shared clonotypes between healthy human individuals. Study-wide results and limits: Sampling involved blood alone; tissue repertoires likely differ.

CDR1 and CDR2 (germline): SGHDT, YYEEEE. V dropped 4 bases and J dropped 2; count of bases not matched to a gene: 5. The CDR3 totals 15 residues. Naive CD8 populations comprised CD45RO-negative cells positively selected for CCR7, excluding terminally differentiated effector memory CD45RA+ cells. Turning to this clone: What it binds is not known.

Libraries were prepared by immunoSEQ multiplex PCR; TCRdb keeps only in-frame clonotypes and omits some of them. This sample has approximately 2,000,000 clones, with about 93% found just once. Sequenced sample: naive CD8+ T cells from PBMCs. V is TRBV5-6 and J is TRBJ2-3; TRBD1 matches at 9 bases. This clonotype was obtained from a young man in good health. Some clones in this sample may be carry-over from other donors' samples. The CDR3 here is CASSPGQGDTDTQYF. The CDR3 DNA reads TGTGCCAGCAGCCCGGGACAGGGAGACACAGATACGCAGTATTTT. The full variable domain, rest sourced from reference TRBV5-6 and TRBJ2-3, is DAGVTQSPTHLIKTRGQQVTLRCSPKSGHDTVSWYQQALGQGPQFIFQYYEEEERQRGNFPDRFSGHQFPNYSSELNVNALLLGDSALYLCASSPGQGDTDTQYFGPGTRLTVL.